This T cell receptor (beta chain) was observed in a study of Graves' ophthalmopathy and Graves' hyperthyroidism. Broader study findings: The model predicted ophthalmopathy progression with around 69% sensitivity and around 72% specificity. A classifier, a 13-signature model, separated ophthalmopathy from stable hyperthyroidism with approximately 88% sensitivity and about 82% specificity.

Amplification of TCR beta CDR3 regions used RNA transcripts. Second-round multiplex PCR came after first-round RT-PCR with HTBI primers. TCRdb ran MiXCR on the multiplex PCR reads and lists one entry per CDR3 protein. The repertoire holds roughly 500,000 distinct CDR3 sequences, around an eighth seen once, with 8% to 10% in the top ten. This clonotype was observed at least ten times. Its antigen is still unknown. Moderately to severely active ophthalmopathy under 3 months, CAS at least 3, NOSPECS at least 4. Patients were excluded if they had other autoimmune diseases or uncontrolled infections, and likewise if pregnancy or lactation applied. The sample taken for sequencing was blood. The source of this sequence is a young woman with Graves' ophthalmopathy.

CDR3 nucleotides: TGTGCCAGCAGCCCTCGGAGGGACGGCCAGCCCCAGCATTTT. Its protein is CASSPRRDGQPQHF. V gene TRBV12-3 or TRBV12-4 combines with J gene TRBJ1-5; perhaps TRBD1 as D (5 bases). The CDR3 spans 14 residues. Trimming took 6 bases from V and 7 from J, leaving 16 bases between them.